A single sample gave rise to the 15 T cell receptor beta chains below, sequenced in a study of blood T cell repertoires in COVID-19. TCRdb keeps only in-frame clones here, not all; method: immunoSEQ multiplex PCR. This table holds 650,000 to 800,000 clones, 80% to 90% found once. The sample was peripheral blood. The receptors come from a woman under 30 with acute or convalescent COVID-19.

The chain recombines TRBV4-3 with TRBJ1-2, with TRBD1 matching 7 bases. CDR1 and CDR2 from the germline V gene are LGHNA and YSLEER. This CDR3 spans 13 amino acids. V shed 3 bases, J shed 8 bases, and the junction held 6 bases outside the gene matches. The CDR3 here is CASSQSEGAGYTF. The DNA for the CDR3 is TGCGCCAGCAGCCAGTCCGAGGGGGCGGGCTACACCTTC.

The chain carries TRBV6-2 or TRBV6-3 and TRBJ2-1; D not resolved. Deletions cut 6 bases from V and 0 bases from J, with 12 bases between. CDR1 MNHEY and CDR2 SVGEGT come from the germline V gene. This CDR3 is built from 15 residues. In DNA form, the CDR3 reads TGTGCCAGCAGCGTAACTCTCCACTCCTACAATGAGCAGTTCTTC. It codes for CASSVTLHSYNEQFF.

V gene TRBV27 combines with J gene TRBJ1-3; possible D gene TRBD1, 5 bases. With 3 bases removed from V and 0 bases from J, the gap between germline ends came to 9 bases. CDR1 and CDR2 from the germline V gene are MNHEY and SMNVEV (reference sequence). The length of the CDR3 is 15 residues. For the CDR3, the DNA is TGTGCCAGCAGTTTGTGGGGCCCCTCTGGAAACACCATATATTTT. As protein: CASSLWGPSGNTIYF.

V usage is TRBV10-3 and J usage is TRBJ1-2; D is unclear. The CDR3 is 13 residues long. Trimming shortened V by 2 bases and J by 4 bases, and 8 bases separated the two germline ends. Per the germline V gene, CDR1 is ENHRY and CDR2 is SYGVKD. The CDR3 loop reads CAISEDLSYGYTF. The DNA for the CDR3 is TGTGCCATCAGTGAGGATTTGAGCTATGGCTACACCTTC.

The chain recombines TRBV5-4 with TRBJ2-1; 16 positions agree with TRBD2. Germline V gene data show CDR1 as SGHNT and CDR2 as YYREEE (reference sequence). The CDR3 covers 19 residues. V was pared by 4 bases and J by 9 bases, with 16 bases of the junction left unmatched. The CDR3 loop reads CASSTGTSGGAGPAGEQFF. CDR3 nucleotides: TGTGCCAGCAGCACTGGGACTAGCGGGGGGGCGGGTCCCGCGGGTGAGCAGTTCTTC.

V is TRBV11-2 and J is TRBJ1-2; D remains ambiguous. Trimming stripped 4 bases from V and 5 bases from J, with 8 bases between. This CDR3 region has 12 residues. Germline CDR1 is SGHAT and CDR2 is FQNNGV. DNA for the CDR3: TGTGCCAGCAGCTCTTCCTTTTATGGCTACACCTTC. Translation gives CASSSSFYGYTF.

The genes are TRBV14 and TRBJ2-7, with no clear D. CDR3 length equals 13 residues. Looked up from germline, CDR1 is SGHDN and CDR2 is FVKESK. Trimming removed 1 base from V and 2 bases from J, with 6 bases in between. CDR3 nucleotide sequence: TGTGCCAGCAGCCAAGGGGCCCCCTACGAGCAGTACTTC. As protein: CASSQGAPYEQYF.

The gene calls are TRBV11-2 and TRBJ1-1; no firm D call. V lost 6 bases, J lost 5 bases, and 7 bases lay in between. The CDR3 is 11 amino acids. Looked up from germline, CDR1 is SGHAT and CDR2 is FQNNGV. For the CDR3, the DNA is TGTGCCAGCAGTGCCGGGACTGAAGCTTTCTTT. It specifies CASSAGTEAFF.

This chain links TRBV19 with TRBJ2-1; 9 bases are a match to TRBD1. With 5 bases clipped from V and 7 bases from J, the junction kept 9 bases outside the gene matches. The CDR3 contains 15 residues. In germline, CDR1 is LNHDA, CDR2 SQIVND (reference sequence). The CDR3, as DNA: TGTGCCAGTAGTGACCGGGACAGGGTATGGAATGAGCAGTTCTTC. Amino acids: CASSDRDRVWNEQFF. The entire variable domain, with the rest obtained from reference TRBV19 and TRBJ2-1, is as follows: DGGITQSPKYLFRKEGQNVTLSCEQNLNHDAMYWYRQDPGQGLRLIYYSQIVNDFQKGDIAEGYSVSREKKESFPLTVTSAQKNPTAFYLCASSDRDRVWNEQFFGPGTRLTVL.

The genes are TRBV4-1 and TRBJ1-1; TRBD1 is a possible D gene (6 bases). Germline CDR1 reads MGHRA; CDR2 reads YSYEKL. The CDR3 runs to 16 residues. V was trimmed by 1 base and J by 0 bases, leaving 12 bases between them. The CDR3 nucleotides are TGCGCCAGCAGCCAAGTAGGACAGACTATGAACACTGAAGCTTTCTTT. Translating gives CASSQVGQTMNTEAFF.

The gene calls are TRBV9 and TRBJ2-5, with D perhaps TRBD1 (7 bases). The CDR3 totals 17 residues. V was clipped by 3 bases and J by 2 bases, with 20 bases between them. The germline CDR1 and CDR2 sequences are SGDLS and YYNGEE. The CDR3 coding sequence is TGTGCCAGCAGCGGCCTCTCCTCAGGGGGGACGCAAGAGACCCAGTACTTC. Translated, it gives CASSGLSSGGTQETQYF.

The gene calls are TRBV12-5 and TRBJ1-2, with D possibly being TRBD1 (5 bases). Trimming stripped 1 base from V and 4 bases from J, with 13 bases between. Germline CDR1 LGHNT, CDR2 FRNRAP. The CDR3 loop spans 15 amino acids. The CDR3 DNA reads as TGTGCTAGTGGTTTGGAATATGGACATCGCTATGGCTACACCTTC. It is translated as CASGLEYGHRYGYTF.

This clone was seen a few times. The CDR3 DNA sequence: TGTGCCAGCAGTGAAGTTAGGGGAGGCAATGAGCAGTTCTTC. As protein: CASSEVRGGNEQFF. J is TRBJ2-1 and V is TRBV6-1; a possible D gene is TRBD2 (6 bases). Germline V lookup: CDR1 MNHNS, CDR2 SASEGT. The CDR3 length is 14 residues. The V gene lost 1 base and the J gene lost 6 bases, with 10 bases spanning the gap.

V is TRBV19 and J is TRBJ1-1, with 7 positions matching TRBD1. Germline V gene lookup returns CDR1 LNHDA and CDR2 SQIVND (reference sequence). V was clipped by 8 bases and J by 5 bases; unmatched bases: 11. The CDR3 length is 14 residues. This CDR3 is CASQRQGRLTEAFF. DNA of the CDR3: TGTGCCAGTCAAAGACAGGGTAGATTAACTGAAGCTTTCTTT.

The chain recombines TRBV18 with TRBJ2-7, with D maybe TRBD1 (6 bases). Germline V gene sequence: CDR1 KGHSH, CDR2 LQKENI. Deletions cut 6 bases from V and 2 bases from J, with 14 bases between. The CDR3 totals 14 residues. CDR3 sequence reads: CASSLQGVTYEQYF. The CDR3 DNA is TGTGCCAGCTCCCTACAGGGTGTTACCTACGAGCAGTACTTC.